This T cell receptor beta chain was found in a study of cytomegalovirus exposure and HLA in healthy donors. Overall study findings and caveats: Immune exposure information available was restricted to CMV serostatus.

With 60 Vbeta and 13 Jbeta primers, the PCR was carried out. Generated by immunoSEQ multiplex PCR, the TCRdb table keeps only in-frame clones and is missing some. The table has 200,000 or so clones, approximately 81% seen once. As to this clone: Its target is not known.

Per germline, CDR1 DFQATT and CDR2 SNEGSKA (reference sequence). With 7 bases removed from V and 7 bases from J, the gap between germline ends came to 14 bases. The CDR3 is 11 amino acids. The genes are TRBV20-1 and TRBJ2-7, with D hard to call. Source material: PBMCs. The source is a man in his forties or fifties in good health and CMV-seronegative. CDR3 in amino acids: CSGLQSSEQYF. The CDR3 coding sequence is TGCAGTGGACTTCAGAGTAGTGAGCAGTACTTC.